These 2 T cell receptor beta chains came from one sample sequenced in a study of CD8+ T cells in alopecia areata. Treatment in this sample: oral pan-JAK inhibitor, 5-10 mg twice daily. cDNA serving as the sequencing template came from extracted, reverse transcribed RNA. Repertoires were generated with immunoSEQ multiplex PCR, while TCRdb's copy carries only in-frame clones and drops some. The sample contains 90,000 to 120,000 clones, roughly 84% of which appear only once. The sample consisted of CD8+ T cells sorted from blood, taken at week 24, from a patient treated with tofacitinib. These receptors came from a human donor with alopecia areata.

The chain uses TRBV5-6 and TRBJ2-3; 13 bases fit TRBD2. This CDR3 contains 17 residues. V shed 0 bases, J shed 2 bases, and the junction held 3 bases outside the gene matches. CDR1 and CDR2 from the germline V gene are SGHDT and YYEEEE. CDR3 loop: CASSLETSGGNTDTQYF. The CDR3 nucleotides are TGTGCCAGCAGCTTGGAGACTAGCGGGGGGAACACAGATACGCAGTATTTT.

As DNA, the CDR3 is TGTGCCAGCAGTGGCAGCAACTATGGCTACACCTTC. Translation gives CASSGSNYGYTF. This chain uses TRBV2 with TRBJ1-2; no reliable D call. CDR1 is SNHLY and CDR2 is FYNNEI in the germline V gene. The CDR3 length is 12 residues. V was shortened by 4 bases and J by 2 bases, with 5 bases between the two germline ends.